These 3 T cell receptor beta chains came from one sample sequenced in a study of blood T cells in healthy people across ages. For the second PCR, which ran for roughly 7 to 11 cycles, a sample-barcoded 5' primer and a J-beta primer mix were used. A single record per CDR3 protein comes from TCRdb applying MiXCR to the 5' RACE reads. The sample consists of approximately 1.5 million distinct CDR3 sequences, 42% of them appearing once. Sequencing was done on a sample of blood. The source is a woman aged 18-35 years in good health.

The rearrangement joins TRBV7-2 to TRBJ2-7; maybe TRBD2 (6 bases). The germline gives CDR1 SGHTA, CDR2 FQGNSA. The CDR3 spans 15 residues. V shed 4 bases and J shed 1 base, with 14 bases lying between them. The CDR3 reads CASSSAAGRSYEQYF. As DNA, the CDR3 is TGTGCCAGCAGCTCCGCGGCAGGGAGGTCCTACGAGCAGTACTTC.

This chain links TRBV10-3 with TRBJ2-3, with a tentative D call TRBD2 (6 bases). The CDR3 extends over 19 amino acids. CDR1 and CDR2 (germline): ENHRY, SYGVKD. V lost 6 bases and J lost 0, with 25 bases in between. The CDR3 sequence is CAISVGKQMREASTDTQYF. In nucleotides, the CDR3 is TGTGCCATCAGCGTTGGGAAACAGATGAGGGAGGCTAGCACAGATACGCAGTATTTT.

The rearrangement joins TRBV20-1 to TRBJ2-1; D not resolved. V was pared by 0 bases and J by 5 bases, with 17 bases between. CDR3 length: 16 amino acids. Germline lookup yields CDR1 DFQATT and CDR2 SNEGSKA (reference sequence). The CDR3 is CSARDRRLPTHNEQFF. CDR3 nucleotides: TGCAGTGCTAGAGATCGAAGGCTCCCCACCCACAATGAGCAGTTCTTC.